This T cell receptor beta chain is drawn from a study of blood T cell repertoires in COVID-19. Study-wide background: Researchers got acute and convalescent COVID-19 samples from the United States, Italy and Spain. The analysed material was cDNA or gDNA that came from T cells, B-cell-depleted T cells, or PBMCs.

This clone turned up a few times. There are 15 residues in the CDR3. CDR1 is SGHAT and CDR2 is FQNNGV in the germline V gene. V lost 1 base, J lost 1 base, and 10 bases lay in between. Original analysis: Reference gene primer amplification yielded estimated nucleated cell counts. Sequencing was performed with immunoSEQ multiplex PCR; in TCRdb, only in-frame clones are kept and a portion is missing. For V, J and clone size, that table is used; D and trimming come from the DNA. The data contain about 180,000 clones, roughly 87% of them singletons. Sequenced material: peripheral blood. The V and J genes are TRBV11-2 and TRBJ1-1, with D perhaps TRBD1 (6 bases). The clonotype comes from a man younger than 35 who had recovered from COVID-19. CDR3 amino acids: CASSLVGAGNTEAFF. CDR3 in DNA: TGTGCCAGCAGCTTAGTGGGGGCTGGGAACACTGAAGCTTTCTTT.